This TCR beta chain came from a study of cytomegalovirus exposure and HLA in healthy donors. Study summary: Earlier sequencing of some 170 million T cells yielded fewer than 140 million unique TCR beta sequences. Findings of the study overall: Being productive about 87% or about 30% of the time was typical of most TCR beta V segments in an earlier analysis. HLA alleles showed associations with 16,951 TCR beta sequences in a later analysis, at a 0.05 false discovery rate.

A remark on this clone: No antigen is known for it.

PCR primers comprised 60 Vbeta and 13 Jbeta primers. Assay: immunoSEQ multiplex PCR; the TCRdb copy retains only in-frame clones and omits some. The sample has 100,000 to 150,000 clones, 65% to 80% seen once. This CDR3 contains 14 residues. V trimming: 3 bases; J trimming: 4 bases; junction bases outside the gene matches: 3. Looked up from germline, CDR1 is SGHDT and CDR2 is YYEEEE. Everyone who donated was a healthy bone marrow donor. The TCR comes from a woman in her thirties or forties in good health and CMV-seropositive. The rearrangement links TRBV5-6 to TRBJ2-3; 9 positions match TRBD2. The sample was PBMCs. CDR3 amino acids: CASSSAGGADTQYF. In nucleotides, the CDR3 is TGTGCCAGCAGCTCGGCGGGAGGGGCAGATACGCAGTATTTT.